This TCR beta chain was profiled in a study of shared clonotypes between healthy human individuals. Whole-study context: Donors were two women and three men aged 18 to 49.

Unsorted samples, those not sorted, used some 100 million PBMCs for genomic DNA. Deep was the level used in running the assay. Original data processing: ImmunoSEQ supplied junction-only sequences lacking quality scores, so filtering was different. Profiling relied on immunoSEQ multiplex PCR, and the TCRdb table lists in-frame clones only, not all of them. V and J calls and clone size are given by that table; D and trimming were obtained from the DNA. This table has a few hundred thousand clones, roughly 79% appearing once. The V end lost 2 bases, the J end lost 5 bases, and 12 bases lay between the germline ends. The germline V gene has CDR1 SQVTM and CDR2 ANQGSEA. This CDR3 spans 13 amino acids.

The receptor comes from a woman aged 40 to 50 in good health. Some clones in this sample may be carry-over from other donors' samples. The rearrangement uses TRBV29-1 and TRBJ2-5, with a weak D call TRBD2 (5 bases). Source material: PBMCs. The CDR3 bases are TGCAGCGTTGAATTCGGTGGGAGCGAGACCCAGTACTTC. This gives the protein CSVEFGGSETQYF.